What follows are 30 T cell receptor beta chains derived from one specimen sequenced in a study of vaccination effects on CD4 cells after COVID-19. Using viral peptide pools, the ViraFEST assay grew out antigen-specific CD4+ T cells prior to sequencing. Investigators separated out CD4+ T cells once 10 days of culture had passed. The participants, recipients of two vaccine doses, got either BNT162b2 or mRNA-1273. Data came from immunoSEQ multiplex PCR; TCRdb stores just in-frame clones and leaves some out. The repertoire holds roughly 70,000 clones, with roughly three quarters as singletons. These receptors are not linked to any known antigen. The sequences come from CD4+ T cells from PBMCs cultured with HCoV-OC43 spike peptides, collected after COVID-19 vaccination. The subset is: HCoV-OC43 spike overlapping peptide pool stimulation. The receptors originated from a human donor who received a COVID-19 vaccine.

This clone came up once. V usage is TRBV5-1 and J usage is TRBJ2-5; D is unclear. Per the germline V gene, CDR1 is SGHRS and CDR2 is YFSETQ. V lost 2 bases and J lost 3, with 14 bases in between. This CDR3 is built from 15 residues. CDR3 amino acids: CASSFGVSVKETQYF. CDR3 DNA sequence: TGCGCCAGCAGCTTCGGAGTATCTGTAAAAGAGACCCAGTACTTC.

The chain recombines TRBV24-1 with TRBJ2-5; D perhaps matches TRBD1 (6 bases). CDR3 length: 15 amino acids. Germline V gives CDR1 KGHDR, CDR2 SFDVKD. The V end was cut by 12 bases, the J end by 1 base, with 20 bases between. This chain's CDR3 is CAAARTEKFQETQYF. The CDR3 nucleotides are TGTGCCGCGGCAAGGACAGAAAAATTCCAAGAGACCCAGTACTTC.

V and J are TRBV29-1 and TRBJ1-2; D remains unclear. The V gene's germline CDR1 is SQVTM and CDR2 ANQGSEA. Deletions cut 8 bases from V and 8 bases from J, with 18 bases between. The CDR3 loop spans 12 amino acids. CDR3 region: CSCLTDVQGYTF. The DNA for the CDR3 is TGCAGCTGCCTTACAGATGTTCAGGGCTACACCTTC. The whole variable domain, filled in from reference TRBV29-1 and TRBJ1-2, reads SAVISQKPSRDICQRGTSLTIQCQVDSQVTMMFWYRQQPGQSLTLIATANQGSEATYESGFVIDKFPISRPNLTFSTLTVSNMSPEDSSIYLCSCLTDVQGYTFGSGTRLTVV.

This chain uses TRBV25-1 with TRBJ1-1, with 8 bases matching TRBD1. The CDR3 runs 15 residues. Germline CDR1 and CDR2: MGHDK and SYGVNS. V shed 7 bases, J shed 4 bases, and the junction held 11 bases outside the gene matches. CDR3 in DNA: TGTGCCAGCACTTCCATGACAGGGGAACCCACTGAAGCTTTCTTT. Residues: CASTSMTGEPTEAFF.

For the CDR3, the DNA is TGTGCCAGCAGTTATAAAGATACGCAGTATTTT. It translates to CASSYKDTQYF. The chain employs TRBV6-5 and TRBJ2-3; D unresolved. CDR1 is MNHEY and CDR2 is SVGAGI in the germline V gene. The ends were cut back, 3 bases at V and 5 bases at J, with 3 bases in the middle. The CDR3 consists of 11 residues.

J is TRBJ1-1 and V is TRBV30, with 8 bases fitting TRBD1. CDR3 size: 13 residues. The ends lost 2 bases at V and 10 bases at J; junction bases unmatched: 9. The germline CDR1 and CDR2 sequences are GTSNPN and SVGIG (reference sequence). Written as DNA, the CDR3 is TGTGCCTGGAGTCAATTACGACAGGGGTTAGCTTTCTTT. Translating gives CAWSQLRQGLAFF.

The chain employs TRBV4-3 and TRBJ1-6; 10 bases line up with TRBD1. Trimming took 3 bases from V and 10 from J; bases not matched to a gene: 0. This CDR3 spans 13 amino acids. The germline V gene has CDR1 LGHNA and CDR2 YSLEER. CDR3 DNA: TGCGCCAGCAGCCAGGGACAGGGGTCACCCCTCCACTTT. Protein product: CASSQGQGSPLHF.

In this sample, this clone turned up a few times. The rearrangement uses TRBV5-6 and TRBJ1-5; possible D gene TRBD1, 5 bases. The CDR3 spans 15 residues. Per germline, CDR1 SGHDT and CDR2 YYEEEE. Trimming took off 1 base at V and 4 bases at J, with 12 bases between the two ends. CDR3 sequence: CASSLKATENQPQHF. The CDR3 nucleotides are TGTGCCAGCAGCTTGAAGGCGACAGAGAATCAGCCCCAGCATTTT.

The chain has TRBV5-1 and TRBJ2-5, with 7 positions matching TRBD2. V lost 0 bases to trimming and J lost 2 bases; unmatched junction nucleotides: 7. This CDR3 has 16 amino acids. Per germline, CDR1 SGHRS and CDR2 YFSETQ. For the CDR3, the DNA is TGCGCCAGCAGCTTGGCTCCCGGGGGGATGCAAGAGACCCAGTACTTC. Amino acid sequence: CASSLAPGGMQETQYF. Drawing the rest from reference TRBV5-1 and TRBJ2-5, the complete variable domain is KAGVTQTPRYLIKTRGQQVTLSCSPISGHRSVSWYQQTPGQGLQFLFEYFSETQRNKGNFPGRFSGRQFSNSRSEMNVSTLELGDSALYLCASSLAPGGMQETQYFGPGTRLLVL.

The sample holds one count of this clone. The rearrangement joins TRBV6-5 to TRBJ1-1; D is unresolved. The CDR3 covers 14 residues. Germline CDR1 and CDR2: MNHEY and SVGAGI. The V end lost 7 bases, the J end lost 4 bases, and 16 bases lay between the germline ends. The DNA for the CDR3 is TGTGCCAGCAAGGAGGATGCGGGGATCACTGAAGCTTTCTTT. Protein product: CASKEDAGITEAFF.

The chain uses TRBV7-6 and TRBJ2-5, with 9 bases fitting TRBD2. Germline-derived CDR1 and CDR2 are SGHVS and FNYEAQ. The CDR3 is 19 amino acids. J was trimmed by 0 bases and V by 5 bases; bases with no gene match: 16. CDR3 in DNA: TGTGCCAGCAGCCGAACCATTAGCGGGGGTACGAAGTACCAAGAGACCCAGTACTTC. Protein: CASSRTISGGTKYQETQYF. Full variable domain (outside the CDR3, taken from reference TRBV7-6 and TRBJ2-5): GAGVSQSPRYKVTKRGQDVALRCDPISGHVSLYWYRQALGQGPEFLTYFNYEAQQDKSGLPNDRFSAERPEGSISTLTIQRTEQRDSAMYRCASSRTISGGTKYQETQYFGPGTRLLVL.

This clone appeared a few times. The chain recombines TRBV5-1 with TRBJ1-6, with a possible D match to TRBD1 (6 bases). The CDR3 is 17 amino acids. V was shortened by 0 bases and J by 10 bases, with 20 bases between the two germline ends. Germline-derived CDR1 and CDR2 are SGHRS and YFSETQ. The DNA for the CDR3 is TGCGCCAGCAGCTTGGGGGTCCTGGTGGGGGCAGGGTCACCCCTCCACTTT. Its translation: CASSLGVLVGAGSPLHF.

The chain uses TRBV19 and TRBJ1-1; TRBD1 matches 7 bases. The CDR3 is 14 residues long. Germline V lookup: CDR1 LNHDA, CDR2 SQIVND (reference sequence). J was trimmed by 2 bases and V by 6 bases; bases with no gene match: 6. The CDR3 nucleotides are TGTGCCAGTAGAAATAGACAGGGAAACACTGAAGCTTTCTTT. Its protein is CASRNRQGNTEAFF.

J is TRBJ2-2 and V is TRBV7-9; weak D call: TRBD1 (5 bases). The V and J ends lost 3 bases and 3 bases respectively, with 11 bases between them. Germline V gene data show CDR1 as SEHNR and CDR2 as FQNEAQ (reference sequence). This CDR3 comprises 15 residues. CDR3 region: CASSLSRDDTGELFF. The CDR3 nucleotides read TGTGCCAGCAGCTTGTCCAGGGATGACACCGGGGAGCTGTTTTTT.

The chain has TRBV6-1 and TRBJ2-7; the match to TRBD1 covers 9 bases. CDR1 and CDR2 from the germline V gene are MNHNS and SASEGT. Trimming cost V 2 bases and J 3 bases; bases outside gene matches: 8. There are 16 residues in the CDR3. The CDR3 nucleotides read TGTGCCAGCAGTGAATATGGGGACAGGGTCCTCTACGAGCAGTACGTC. This codes for CASSEYGDRVLYEQYV.

The table lists this clone with a few counts. The genes are TRBV30 and TRBJ2-1; 9 nucleotides line up with TRBD1. The V and J ends lost 6 bases and 4 bases, in that order; junction bases with no gene match: 10. The CDR3 consists of 15 residues. Germline V gene sequence: CDR1 GTSNPN, CDR2 SVGIG (reference sequence). The chain's CDR3 is CACSLGTGSYNEQFF. For the CDR3, the DNA is TGTGCCTGCTCCCTTGGGACAGGGTCTTACAATGAGCAGTTCTTC. The variable domain in full, with the rest retrieved from reference TRBV30 and TRBJ2-1, is SQTIHQWPATLVQPVGSPLSLECTVEGTSNPNLYWYRQAAGRGLQLLFYSVGIGQISSEVPQNLSASRPQDRQFILSSKKLLLSDSGFYLCACSLGTGSYNEQFFGPGTRLTVL.

The chain combines TRBV12-3 or TRBV12-4 with TRBJ1-1; D is possibly TRBD1 (6 bases). The CDR3 consists of 13 residues. V was trimmed by 10 bases and J by 4 bases, leaving 16 bases between them. CDR3 coding DNA: TGTGCCACTTACAGGGTTGAGGCCACTGAAGCTTTCTTT. Amino acids: CATYRVEATEAFF.

The chain recombines TRBV28 with TRBJ1-5; 10 bases fit TRBD1. The germline gives CDR1 MDHEN, CDR2 SYDVKM. With V trimmed by 6 bases and J by 5 bases, 1 base remained unmatched. The CDR3 runs to 13 residues. The CDR3 is CASRGTGDQPQHF. DNA of the CDR3: TGTGCCAGCAGAGGGACAGGGGATCAGCCCCAGCATTTT.

The chain uses TRBV7-3 and TRBJ2-2; D not certain. The CDR3 is 14 residues long. Germline V CDR1 and CDR2: SGHTA, FQGTGA. Trimming stripped 5 bases from V and 0 bases from J, with 7 bases between. The CDR3 DNA sequence: TGTGCCAGCAGCCAACGGACGAACACCGGGGAGCTGTTTTTT. It yields the protein CASSQRTNTGELFF.

The chain joins TRBV30 to TRBJ1-1; D is perhaps TRBD1 (5 bases). Germline loops: CDR1 GTSNPN, CDR2 SVGIG (reference sequence). Between the trimmed V and J ends, which lost 0 bases and 5 bases, there was a span of 10 bases. The CDR3 sequence is 13 residues long. The CDR3 protein is CAWSVGVWTEAFF. The CDR3 DNA reads TGTGCCTGGAGTGTAGGGGTATGGACTGAAGCTTTCTTT. The full variable domain, rest sourced from reference TRBV30 and TRBJ1-1, is SQTIHQWPATLVQPVGSPLSLECTVEGTSNPNLYWYRQAAGRGLQLLFYSVGIGQISSEVPQNLSASRPQDRQFILSSKKLLLSDSGFYLCAWSVGVWTEAFFGQGTRLTVV.

The chain employs TRBV11-2 and TRBJ1-6, with D hard to call. Looked up from germline, CDR1 is SGHAT and CDR2 is FQNNGV. This CDR3 is built from 15 residues. V was pared by 5 bases and J by 4 bases, with 12 bases between. The CDR3 coding sequence is TGTGCCAGCAGCCCAGGACGGGGATATAATTCACCCCTCCACTTT. Residues: CASSPGRGYNSPLHF.

V usage is TRBV11-2 and J usage is TRBJ1-3; no reliable D call. V was pared by 6 bases and J by 3 bases, with 18 bases between. The CDR3 is 16 residues long. The germline CDR1 and CDR2 sequences are SGHAT and FQNNGV. For the CDR3, the DNA is TGTGCCAGCAGTTTTCACACGTATGGTAGTGGAAACACCATATATTTT. It yields the protein CASSFHTYGSGNTIYF.

DNA of the CDR3: TGCGCCAGCAGCCGCGGGGGACAGAACACTGAAGCTTTCTTT. Translation: CASSRGGQNTEAFF. The chain joins TRBV4-3 to TRBJ1-1; D is perhaps TRBD1 (6 bases). Germline CDR1 and CDR2: LGHNA and YSLEER. The length of the CDR3 is 14 residues. Trimming stripped 4 bases from V and 1 base from J, with 10 bases between.

The chain links TRBV2 to TRBJ2-4; TRBD2 might be the D (6 bases). Deletions cut 4 bases from V and 8 bases from J, with 9 bases between. CDR1 is SNHLY, CDR2 FYNNEI, per germline. This CDR3 contains 12 residues. In DNA form, the CDR3 reads TGTGCCAGCAGTGGCCAGCGGGACATTCAGTACTTC. This sequence encodes CASSGQRDIQYF.

This sequence joins TRBV10-2 and TRBJ2-1; tentative D call: TRBD1 (8 bases). CDR1 and CDR2 from the germline V gene are WSHSY and SAAADI. This CDR3 has 16 amino acids. V was pared by 7 bases and J by 5 bases, with 21 bases between. CDR3 loop: CASIGETGEGNNEQFF. The CDR3 nucleotides read TGCGCCAGCATAGGAGAGACAGGGGAGGGGAACAATGAGCAGTTCTTC.

The rearrangement joins TRBV7-2 to TRBJ2-1; D assignment may be TRBD1 or TRBD2 (5 bases each). Germline assignment: CDR1 SGHTA and CDR2 FQGNSA. This CDR3 comprises 17 residues. V dropped 2 bases and J dropped 6 bases, with 20 bases sitting between them. In DNA form, the CDR3 reads TGTGCCAGCAGCTTAACGCGGACCGTCTGGGGGACCAATGAGCAGTTCTTC. This gives the protein CASSLTRTVWGTNEQFF.

This clone showed up just a few times. The V gene is TRBV9, the J gene TRBJ2-5, with 7 bases matching TRBD2. Per the germline V gene, CDR1 is SGDLS and CDR2 is YYNGEE. The CDR3 loop spans 15 amino acids. With 6 bases clipped from V and 2 bases from J, the junction kept 10 bases outside the gene matches. Written as DNA, the CDR3 is TGTGCCAGCAACGGCATAGCGGGCAAACAAGAGACCCAGTACTTC. It is translated as CASNGIAGKQETQYF.

This clone has a single count. The rearrangement uses TRBV19 and TRBJ1-3; tentatively, D is TRBD1 (6 bases). The ends were cut back, 5 bases at V and 9 bases at J, with 14 bases in the middle. The CDR3 totals 13 residues. CDR1 and CDR2 from the germline V gene are LNHDA and SQIVND (reference sequence). The CDR3 DNA reads TGTGCCAGTAGTGGGAGGACAGCAGGCACCATATATTTT. Its protein is CASSGRTAGTIYF.

This rearrangement joins TRBV12-5 to TRBJ1-1; weak D call: TRBD1 (6 bases). Germline values: CDR1 LGHNT, CDR2 FRNRAP. The CDR3 spans 16 residues. V was trimmed by 0 bases and J by 5 bases, leaving 16 bases between them. The CDR3 DNA reads as TGTGCTAGTGGTTTGGTAGGCAGGGGAAGACCGACTGAAGCTTTCTTT. Its protein is CASGLVGRGRPTEAFF.

The chain has TRBV9 and TRBJ1-2; D call uncertain. V gave up 3 bases and J gave up 0 bases, with 12 bases separating them. CDR3 length equals 15 residues. Germline V gene lookup returns CDR1 SGDLS and CDR2 YYNGEE. The CDR3 DNA follows: TGTGCCAGCAGCGCCGACGTAAGAGCTAACTATGGCTACACCTTC. This sequence encodes CASSADVRANYGYTF.